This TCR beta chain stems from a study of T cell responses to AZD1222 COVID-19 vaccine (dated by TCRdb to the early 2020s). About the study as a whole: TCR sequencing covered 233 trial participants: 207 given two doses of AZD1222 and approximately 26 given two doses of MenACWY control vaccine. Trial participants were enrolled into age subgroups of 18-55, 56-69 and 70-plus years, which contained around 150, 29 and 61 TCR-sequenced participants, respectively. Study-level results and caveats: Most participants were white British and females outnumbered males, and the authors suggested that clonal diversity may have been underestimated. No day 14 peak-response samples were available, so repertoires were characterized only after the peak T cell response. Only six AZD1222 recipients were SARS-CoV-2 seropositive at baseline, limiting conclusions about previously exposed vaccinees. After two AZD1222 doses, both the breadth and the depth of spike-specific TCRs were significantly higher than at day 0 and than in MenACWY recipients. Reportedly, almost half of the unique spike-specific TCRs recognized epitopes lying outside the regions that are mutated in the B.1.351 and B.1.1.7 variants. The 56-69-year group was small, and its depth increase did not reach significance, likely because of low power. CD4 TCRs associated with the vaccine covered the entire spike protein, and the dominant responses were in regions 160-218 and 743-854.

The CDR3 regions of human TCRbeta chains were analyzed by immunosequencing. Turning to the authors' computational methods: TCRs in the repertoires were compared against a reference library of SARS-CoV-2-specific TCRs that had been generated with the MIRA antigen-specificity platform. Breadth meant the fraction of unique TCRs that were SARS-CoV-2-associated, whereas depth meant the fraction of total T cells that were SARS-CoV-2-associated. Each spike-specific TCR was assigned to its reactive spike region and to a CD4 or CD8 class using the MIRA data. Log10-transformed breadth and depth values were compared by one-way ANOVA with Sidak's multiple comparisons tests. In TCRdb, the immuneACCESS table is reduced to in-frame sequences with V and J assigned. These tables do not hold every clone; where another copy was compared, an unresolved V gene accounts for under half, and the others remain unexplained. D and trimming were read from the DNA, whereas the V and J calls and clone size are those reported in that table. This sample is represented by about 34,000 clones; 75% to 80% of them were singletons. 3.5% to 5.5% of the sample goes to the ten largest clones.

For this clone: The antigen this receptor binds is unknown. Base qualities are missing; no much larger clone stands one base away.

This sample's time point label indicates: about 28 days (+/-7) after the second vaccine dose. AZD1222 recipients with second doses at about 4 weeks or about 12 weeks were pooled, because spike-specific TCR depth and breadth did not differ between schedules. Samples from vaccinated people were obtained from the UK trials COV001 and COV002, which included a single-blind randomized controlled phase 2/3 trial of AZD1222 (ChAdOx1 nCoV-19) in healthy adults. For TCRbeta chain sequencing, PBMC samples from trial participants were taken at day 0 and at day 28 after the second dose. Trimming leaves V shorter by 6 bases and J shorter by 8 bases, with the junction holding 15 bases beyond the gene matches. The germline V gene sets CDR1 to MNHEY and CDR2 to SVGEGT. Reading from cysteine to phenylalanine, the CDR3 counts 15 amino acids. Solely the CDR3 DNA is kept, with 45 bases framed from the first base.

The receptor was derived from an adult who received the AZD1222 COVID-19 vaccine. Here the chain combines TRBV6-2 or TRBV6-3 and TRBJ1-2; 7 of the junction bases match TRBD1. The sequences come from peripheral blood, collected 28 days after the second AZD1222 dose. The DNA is TGTGCCAGCAGCCTACAGGGGCCGCGGCCCCGAGGCTACACCTTC. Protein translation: CASSLQGPRPRGYTF.